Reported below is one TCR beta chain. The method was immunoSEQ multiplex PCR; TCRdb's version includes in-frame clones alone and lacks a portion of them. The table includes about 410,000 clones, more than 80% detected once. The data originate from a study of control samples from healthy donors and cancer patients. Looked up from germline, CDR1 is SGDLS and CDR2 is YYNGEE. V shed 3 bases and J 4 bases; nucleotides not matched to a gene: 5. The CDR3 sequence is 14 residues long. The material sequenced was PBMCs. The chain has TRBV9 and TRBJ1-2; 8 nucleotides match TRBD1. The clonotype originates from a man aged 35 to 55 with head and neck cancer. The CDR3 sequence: CASSAGGASYGYTF. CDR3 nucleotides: TGTGCCAGCAGCGCAGGGGGCGCCTCCTATGGCTACACCTTC.